This T cell receptor beta chain was identified in a study of cytomegalovirus exposure and HLA in healthy donors. Points from the study as a whole: Later on, analysis showed that most CMV-associated TCR beta chains appeared to be HLA-restricted. Available immune exposure information covered CMV serostatus only. Presence/absence analyses assumed roughly uniform sequencing depth across donors. Reportedly, a later analysis found an Asian-associated ancestry cluster had fewer N-insertions than the approximately 670-donor mean.

The PCR made use of 60 Vbeta and 13 Jbeta primers. Assay: immunoSEQ multiplex PCR; the TCRdb copy retains only in-frame clones and omits some. The table has over 150,000 clones, more than 75% seen once. The CDR3 covers 15 residues. Germline assignment: CDR1 GTSNPN and CDR2 SVGIG (reference sequence). The ends were cut back, 0 bases at V and 3 bases at J, with 15 bases in the middle. As concerns this clone: The antigen remains unidentified.

The receptor was derived from a man younger than 40 in good health and CMV-seropositive. Material: PBMCs. The J gene is TRBJ2-7, the V gene TRBV30; D is perhaps TRBD2 (6 bases). CDR3 DNA: TGTGCCTGGAGTGTACGTCTAGCGAGACGCTACGAGCAGTACTTC. Translation gives CAWSVRLARRYEQYF.